This is a list of T cell receptor beta chains from one sample in a study of cytomegalovirus exposure and HLA in healthy donors. This table comes from immunoSEQ multiplex PCR, and its TCRdb copy is limited to in-frame clones, with some not included. The table records about 73,000 clones, 60% to 75% of them present only once. The sequenced sample consisted of PBMCs. Receptors were obtained from a man between 65 and 85 years old in good health and CMV-seronegative. Each CDR3 is given with its conserved first and last residue.

TRBJ2-1 TRBV5-1 CASSLLAGSQTYNEQFF
TRBJ2-7 TRBV7-9 CASSLVAGFYEQYF
TRBJ2-2 TRBV11-2 CASSPGHRNTGELFF
TRBJ1-1 TRBV6-5 CASSPRGGVGAEAFF
TRBJ1-4 TRBV5-1 CASSAPVGEGSEKLFF
TRBJ2-7 TRBV7-2 CASSLGGGGTYEQYF
TRBJ2-7 TRBV30 CAWRGAGGLDEQYF
TRBJ2-5 TRBV4-1 CASSQTGAIQETQYF
TRBJ2-2 TRBV6-6 CASNLGTGSGELFF
TRBJ2-1 TRBV6-5 CASSLTGVREQFF
TRBJ2-5 TRBV7-9 CASSFGQGRQETQYF
TRBJ1-2 TRBV15 CATSRDLGGAGTGYTF
TRBJ1-6 TRBV5-1 CASSSRGTGSNSPLHF
TRBJ1-2 TRBV9 CASSVSSRDYGYTF
TRBJ1-1 TRBV6-5 CASSYADRQTEAFF
TRBJ1-1 TRBV19 CASSIAGLGTEAFF
TRBJ2-7 TRBV27 CASSSLSSYEQYF
TRBJ2-1 TRBV7-9 CASSLPFEGSSGGRGQFF
TRBJ1-1 TRBV5-1 CASSLAGTATNTEAFF
TRBJ2-3 TRBV14 CASSQVRVSSGTQYF
TRBJ2-3 TRBV21-1 CASSKGTSTDTQYF
TRBJ2-3 TRBV11-2 CASSTGAGFTDTQYF
TRBJ1-5 TRBV5-1 CASSLGQYSNQPQHF
TRBJ1-4 TRBV25-1 CASSERTGRREKLFF
TRBJ2-5 TRBV6-5 CASSYSNNQETQYF
TRBJ1-6 TRBV7-9 CASSLDSLSYNSPLHF
TRBJ2-3 TRBV6-4 CASTPEPGQGLDTQYF
TRBJ2-2 TRBV15 CATSYRQGDTGELFF
TRBJ1-4 TRBV7-9 CSSSLGQGAQNEKLFF
TRBJ2-2 TRBV4-3 CASSPTDRGGTGELFF
TRBJ2-5 TRBV7-6 CASSFRQGSETQYF
TRBJ2-5 TRBV7-7 CASSRDREETQYF
TRBJ2-1 TRBV4-3 CASSSQLGLADNEQFF